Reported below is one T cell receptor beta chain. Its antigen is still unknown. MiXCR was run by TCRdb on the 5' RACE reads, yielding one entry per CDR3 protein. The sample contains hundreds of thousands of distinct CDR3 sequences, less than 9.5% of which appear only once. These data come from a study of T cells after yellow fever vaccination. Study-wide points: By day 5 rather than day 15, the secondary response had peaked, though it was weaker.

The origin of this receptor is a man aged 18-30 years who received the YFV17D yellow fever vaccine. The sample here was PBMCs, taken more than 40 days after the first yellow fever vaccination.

The chain's CDR3 is CASSLRILAGGLETQYF. The CDR3 coding sequence is TGTGCCAGCAGCTTGAGAATACTAGCGGGGGGGCTGGAGACCCAGTACTTC. V and J are TRBV5-4 and TRBJ2-5; TRBD2 matches 13 bases. Germline-derived CDR1 and CDR2 are SGHNT and YYREEE (reference sequence). V gave up 1 base and J gave up 5 bases; unmatched junction bases: 8. The CDR3 is 17 residues long.